This T cell receptor beta chain derives from a study of post-analysis software for immune sequencing data. This CDR3 is built from 17 residues. Trimming removed 4 bases from V and 3 bases from J; junction bases left unmatched: 12. CDR1 MNHEY and CDR2 SMNVEV come from the germline V gene (reference sequence). Study findings and constraints: There was significantly lower normalized Chao1 diversity in multiple sclerosis patients than in controls. Patients used roughly five TRBV segments, including TRBV5-6, TRBV5-1 and TRBV20-1, more often than controls.

Unique molecular identifiers were built into the TCR beta cDNA libraries. TCRdb reprocessed the PCR reads with MiXCR, giving one entry per CDR3 protein. Here the sample spans 550,000 to 700,000 distinct CDR3 sequences, 40% to 50% being singletons. This clonotype was seen only a few times. Its antigen is not known. The chain recombines TRBV27 with TRBJ1-2; 9 positions match TRBD1. Sequenced sample: blood. The receptor was isolated from a girl aged 10 to 17 with multiple sclerosis. CDR3 DNA: TGTGCCAGCAGTTCCCTCCTTCCGGGACAGGGATACTATGGCTACACCTTC. The encoded protein is CASSSLLPGQGYYGYTF.